The clone carrying this T cell receptor beta chain was found many times. The data are from a study of T cells after yellow fever vaccination. Study background: The fractions with low cell numbers were processed using SMART-Seq v4 Ultra Low Input.

The CDR3 is 17 amino acids. Trimming cost V 4 bases and J 4 bases, with 21 bases left between them. Germline V gene lookup returns CDR1 MDHEN and CDR2 SYDVKM. Researchers made TCR cDNA using 5'RACE template switching, and this step added a universal primer site and UMIs. MiXCR, run by TCRdb on the 5' RACE reads, gives a single entry per CDR3 protein. The sample records around 140,000 distinct CDR3 sequences, less than 8.5% being singletons. The rearrangement joins TRBV28 to TRBJ2-3; possibly TRBD1 for D (6 bases). The TCR sequence derives from a man between 25 and 39 years old who received the YFV17D yellow fever vaccine. The sequences come from CD4+ T cells sorted from PBMCs, collected 10 days after the yellow fever booster vaccination. In DNA form, the CDR3 reads TGTGCCAGCAGTTCCCCCAGGGGTCAACGCGGTTCAGATACGCAGTATTTT. It encodes CASSSPRGQRGSDTQYF. Looking up the rest from reference TRBV28 and TRBJ2-3 gives the full variable domain: DVKVTQSSRYLVKRTGEKVFLECVQDMDHENMFWYRQDPGLGLRLIYFSYDVKMKEKGDIPEGYSVSREKKERFSLILESASTNQTSMYLCASSSPRGQRGSDTQYFGPGTRLTVL.